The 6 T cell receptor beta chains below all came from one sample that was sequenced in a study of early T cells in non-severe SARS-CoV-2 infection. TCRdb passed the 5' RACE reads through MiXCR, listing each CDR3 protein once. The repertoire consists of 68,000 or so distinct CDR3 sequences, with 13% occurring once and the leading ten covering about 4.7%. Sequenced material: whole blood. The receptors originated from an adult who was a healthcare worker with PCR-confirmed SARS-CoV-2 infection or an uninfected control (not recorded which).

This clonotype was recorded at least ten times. The CDR3 DNA reads as TGCAGTGCTAGATTCAGGGTGCAAGAGACCCAGTACTTC. It yields the protein CSARFRVQETQYF. This rearrangement joins TRBV20-1 to TRBJ2-5; tentative D call: TRBD1 (5 bases). V was shortened by 2 bases and J by 2 bases, with 9 bases between the two germline ends. The CDR3 runs to 13 residues. Germline-derived CDR1 and CDR2 are DFQATT and SNEGSKA (reference sequence).

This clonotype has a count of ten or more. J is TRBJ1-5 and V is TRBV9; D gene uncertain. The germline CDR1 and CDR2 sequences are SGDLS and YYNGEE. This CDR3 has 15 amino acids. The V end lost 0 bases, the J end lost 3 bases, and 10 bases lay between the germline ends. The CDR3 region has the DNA TGTGCCAGCAGCGTAGATGGGGTTAACAATCAGCCCCAGCATTTT. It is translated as CASSVDGVNNQPQHF.

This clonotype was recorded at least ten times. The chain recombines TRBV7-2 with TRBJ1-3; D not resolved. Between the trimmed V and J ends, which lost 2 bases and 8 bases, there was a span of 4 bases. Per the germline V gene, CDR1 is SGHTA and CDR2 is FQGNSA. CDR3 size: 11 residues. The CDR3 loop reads CASSLRDTIYF. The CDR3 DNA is TGTGCCAGCAGCTTACGGGACACCATATATTTT.

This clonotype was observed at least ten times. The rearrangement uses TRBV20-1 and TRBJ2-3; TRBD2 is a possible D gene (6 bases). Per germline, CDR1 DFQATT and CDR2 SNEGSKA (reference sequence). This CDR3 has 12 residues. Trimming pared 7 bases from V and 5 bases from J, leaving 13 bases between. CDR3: CSGRPGGDTQYF. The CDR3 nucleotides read TGCAGTGGGAGGCCCGGGGGAGATACGCAGTATTTT.

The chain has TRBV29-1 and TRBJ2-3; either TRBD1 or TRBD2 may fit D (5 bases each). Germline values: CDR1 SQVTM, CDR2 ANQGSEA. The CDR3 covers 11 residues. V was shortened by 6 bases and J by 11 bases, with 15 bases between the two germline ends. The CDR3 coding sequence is TGCAGCGTCGAGGGCCAGGGCCGGCAGTATTTT. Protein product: CSVEGQGRQYF.

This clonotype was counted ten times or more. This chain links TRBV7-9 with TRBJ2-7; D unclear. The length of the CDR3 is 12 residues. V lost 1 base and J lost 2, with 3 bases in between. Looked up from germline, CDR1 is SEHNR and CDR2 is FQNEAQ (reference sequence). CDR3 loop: CASSLGAYEQYF. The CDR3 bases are TGTGCCAGCAGCTTAGGCGCCTACGAGCAGTACTTC. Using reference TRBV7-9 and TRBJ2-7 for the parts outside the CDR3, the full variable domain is DTGVSQNPRHKITKRGQNVTFRCDPISEHNRLYWYRQTLGQGPEFLTYFQNEAQLEKSRLLSDRFSAERPKGSFSTLEIQRTEQGDSAMYLCASSLGAYEQYFGPGTRLTVT.